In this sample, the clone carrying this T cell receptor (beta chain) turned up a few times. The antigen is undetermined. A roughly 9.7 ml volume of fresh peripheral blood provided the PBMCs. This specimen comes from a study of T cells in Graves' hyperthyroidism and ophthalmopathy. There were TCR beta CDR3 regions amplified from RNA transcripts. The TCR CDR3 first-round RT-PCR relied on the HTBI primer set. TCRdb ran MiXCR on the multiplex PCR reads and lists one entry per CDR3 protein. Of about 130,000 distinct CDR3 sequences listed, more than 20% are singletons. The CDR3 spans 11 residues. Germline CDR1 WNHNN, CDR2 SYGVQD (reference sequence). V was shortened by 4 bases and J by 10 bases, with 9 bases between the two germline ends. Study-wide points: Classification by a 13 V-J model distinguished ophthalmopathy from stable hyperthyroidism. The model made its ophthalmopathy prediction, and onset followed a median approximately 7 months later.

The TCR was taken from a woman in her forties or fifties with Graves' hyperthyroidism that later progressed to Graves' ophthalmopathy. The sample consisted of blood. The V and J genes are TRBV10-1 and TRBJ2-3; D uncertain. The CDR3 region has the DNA TGCGCCAGCAGTGGACCCGGTGCGCAGTATTTT. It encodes CASSGPGAQYF.